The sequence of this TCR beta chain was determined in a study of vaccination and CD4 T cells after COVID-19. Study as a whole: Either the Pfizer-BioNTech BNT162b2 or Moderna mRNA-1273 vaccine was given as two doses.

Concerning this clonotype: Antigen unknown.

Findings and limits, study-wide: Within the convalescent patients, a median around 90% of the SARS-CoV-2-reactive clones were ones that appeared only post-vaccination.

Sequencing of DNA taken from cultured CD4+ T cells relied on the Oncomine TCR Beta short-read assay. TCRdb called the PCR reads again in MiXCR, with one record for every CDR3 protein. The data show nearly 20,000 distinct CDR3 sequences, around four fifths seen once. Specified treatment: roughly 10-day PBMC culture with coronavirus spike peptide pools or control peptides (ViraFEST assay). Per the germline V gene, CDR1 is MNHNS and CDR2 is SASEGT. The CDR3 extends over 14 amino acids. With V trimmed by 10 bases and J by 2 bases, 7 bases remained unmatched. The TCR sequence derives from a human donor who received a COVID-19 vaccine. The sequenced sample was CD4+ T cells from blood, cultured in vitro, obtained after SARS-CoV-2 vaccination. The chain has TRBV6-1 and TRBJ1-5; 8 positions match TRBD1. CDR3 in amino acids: CATANRGGNQPQHF. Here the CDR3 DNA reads TGTGCCACCGCTAACAGGGGGGGCAATCAGCCCCAGCATTTT.